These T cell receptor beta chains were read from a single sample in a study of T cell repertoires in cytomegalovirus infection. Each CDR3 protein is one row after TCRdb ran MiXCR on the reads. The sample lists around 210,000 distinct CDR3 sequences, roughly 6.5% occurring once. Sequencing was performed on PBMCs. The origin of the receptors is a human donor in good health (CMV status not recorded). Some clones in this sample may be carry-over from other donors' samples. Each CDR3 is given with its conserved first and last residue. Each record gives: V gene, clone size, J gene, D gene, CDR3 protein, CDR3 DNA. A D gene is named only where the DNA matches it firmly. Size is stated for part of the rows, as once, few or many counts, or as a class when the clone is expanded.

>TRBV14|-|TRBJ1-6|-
CASSQVGGSPLHF
TGTGCCAGCAGCCAAGTTGGGGGATCACCCCTCCACTTT
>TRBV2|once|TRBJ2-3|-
CASSEQSSTDTQYF
TGTGCCAGCAGTGAACAGAGCAGCACAGATACGCAGTATTTT
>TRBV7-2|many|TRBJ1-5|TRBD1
CASSLGQTGQPQHF
TGTGCCAGCAGCTTGGGACAGACGGGGCAGCCCCAGCATTTT
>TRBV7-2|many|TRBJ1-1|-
CASSLGLGIENTEAFF
TGTGCCAGCAGCTTAGGCCTGGGGATTGAAAACACTGAAGCTTTCTTT
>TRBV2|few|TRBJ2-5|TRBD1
CASKWDSEETQYF
TGTGCCAGCAAATGGGACAGCGAAGAGACCCAGTACTTC
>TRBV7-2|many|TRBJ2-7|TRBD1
CASSYRTGNHEQYF
TGTGCCAGCAGCTATCGGACAGGGAACCACGAGCAGTACTTC
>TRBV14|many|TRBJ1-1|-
CASSLLGRTNTEAFF
TGTGCCAGCAGCCTCCTTGGACGGACTAACACTGAAGCTTTCTTT
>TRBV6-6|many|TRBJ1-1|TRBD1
CASSRTGLNTEAFF
TGTGCCAGCAGCAGGACAGGGCTGAACACTGAAGCTTTCTTT
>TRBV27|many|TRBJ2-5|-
CASSFTNQETQYF
TGTGCCAGCAGTTTTACCAACCAAGAGACCCAGTACTTC
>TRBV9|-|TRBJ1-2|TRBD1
CASSETGTGDTHTF
TGTGCCAGCAGCGAGACAGGGACAGGGGATACCCACACCTTC
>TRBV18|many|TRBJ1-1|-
CASSPQGSMNTEAFF
TGTGCCAGCTCACCGCAGGGTTCCATGAACACTGAAGCTTTCTTT
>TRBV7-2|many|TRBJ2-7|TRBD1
CASSRRGQGISYEQYF
TGTGCCAGCAGCCGCAGGGGACAGGGAATCTCCTACGAGCAGTACTTC
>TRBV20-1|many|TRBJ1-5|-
CSASGQAGRGNQPQHF
TGCAGTGCTAGTGGGCAGGCGGGACGCGGCAATCAGCCCCAGCATTTT
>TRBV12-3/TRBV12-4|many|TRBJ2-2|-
CASIRGPGELFF
TGTGCCAGCATCAGGGGTCCCGGGGAGCTGTTTTTT
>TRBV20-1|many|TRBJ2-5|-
CSARDYSEETQYF
TGCAGTGCTAGAGATTACAGCGAAGAGACCCAGTACTTC
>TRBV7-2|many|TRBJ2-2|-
CASSDRGQSGELFF
TGTGCCAGCAGCGATAGAGGACAGTCCGGGGAGCTGTTTTTT
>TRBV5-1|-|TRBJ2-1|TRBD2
CASSLGTSGARNEQFF
TGCGCCAGCAGCTTGGGGACTAGCGGGGCTAGAAATGAGCAGTTCTTC